These 19 T cell receptor beta chains came from one sample sequenced in a study of T cell responses to AZD1222 COVID-19 vaccine. Some clones are missing from TCRdb's copy, which holds only in-frame ones; the method was immunoSEQ multiplex PCR. The sample holds 130,000 to 150,000 clones, 91% seen once. This material consisted of peripheral blood, taken 28 days after the second AZD1222 dose. These receptor sequences come from an adult who received the AZD1222 COVID-19 vaccine.

Within the sample, this clone is medium-sized. The chain is built from TRBV5-1 and TRBJ1-2; D remains unclear. There are 13 residues in the CDR3. Germline CDR1 is SGHRS and CDR2 is YFSETQ. Trimming removed 1 base from V and 2 bases from J, with 6 bases in between. DNA for the CDR3: TGCGCCAGCAGCTTGACTCTGAACTATGGCTACACCTTC. Translating it yields CASSLTLNYGYTF.

The chain has TRBV19 and TRBJ2-7, with D possibly being TRBD2 (5 bases). Germline-derived CDR1 and CDR2 are LNHDA and SQIVND (reference sequence). CDR3 size: 12 residues. The germline V and J ends were trimmed by 9 bases and 2 bases, with 11 bases remaining between them. The CDR3 sequence is CARERRAYEQYF. The CDR3 region has the DNA TGTGCCAGGGAGCGGCGGGCCTACGAGCAGTACTTC. Looking up the rest from reference TRBV19 and TRBJ2-7 gives the full variable domain: DGGITQSPKYLFRKEGQNVTLSCEQNLNHDAMYWYRQDPGQGLRLIYYSQIVNDFQKGDIAEGYSVSREKKESFPLTVTSAQKNPTAFYLCARERRAYEQYFGPGTRLTVT.

DNA of the CDR3: TGTGCCAGCAGTTTGGGGGGGGGTGCCGGAATCGGCCCCGCTCCGACTTTCTTT. Its protein product is CASSLGGGAGIGPAPTFF. This rearrangement joins TRBV27 to TRBJ1-1; tentative D call: TRBD1 (5 bases). Germline V CDR1 and CDR2: MNHEY, SMNVEV (reference sequence). V was trimmed by 3 bases and J by 12 bases, leaving 32 bases between them. This CDR3 spans 18 amino acids.

The CDR3 region has the DNA TGTGCCAGCAGCTTGAGTTCGGGGGCCCGGGGAGAGCAGTACTTC. It encodes CASSLSSGARGEQYF. The chain joins TRBV7-2 to TRBJ2-7; D assignment may be TRBD1 or TRBD2 (6 bases each). The germline V and J ends were trimmed by 3 bases and 7 bases, with 19 bases remaining between them. Looked up from germline, CDR1 is SGHTA and CDR2 is FQGNSA. The CDR3 has 15 amino acids.

The CDR3 DNA sequence: TGTGCCAGCAGCGCCCACAGGGGGCAGACTGAAGCTTTCTTT. Translation: CASSAHRGQTEAFF. V usage is TRBV7-2 and J usage is TRBJ1-1, with TRBD1 matching over 9 bases. CDR1 SGHTA and CDR2 FQGNSA come from the germline V gene. CDR3 length: 14 amino acids. V dropped 5 bases and J dropped 5; count of bases not matched to a gene: 6.

The chain is built from TRBV3-1 (or the pseudogene TRBV3-2) and TRBJ1-3; D call uncertain. CDR1 is LGHDT and CDR2 is YNNKEL in the germline V gene (reference sequence). Trimming left V 4 bases short and J 4 bases short, with 11 bases between. This CDR3 has 14 amino acids. The CDR3: CASSPIASGNTIYF. The CDR3 region has the DNA TGTGCCAGCAGCCCCATCGCCTCCGGAAACACCATATATTTT.

Regarding this clone: The sample has other DNA sequences that encode this CDR3 too. The V gene is TRBV27, the J gene TRBJ1-3; 9 nucleotides line up with TRBD1. The trim removed 4 bases at V and 4 bases at J, leaving 8 bases unmatched. This CDR3 region has 16 residues. Germline CDR1 and CDR2: MNHEY and SMNVEV (reference sequence). In DNA form, the CDR3 reads TGTGCCAGCAGTTCGCCGGGACAGGGATCCGGAAACACCATATATTTT. Its protein is CASSSPGQGSGNTIYF.

The chain joins TRBV4-2 to TRBJ2-2; D unclear. The CDR3 length is 14 residues. V was trimmed by 0 bases and J by 5 bases, leaving 7 bases between them. Germline values: CDR1 LGHNA, CDR2 YNFKEQ. CDR3 coding DNA: TGTGCCAGCAGCCAAGATGACGGAACCGGGGAGCTGTTTTTT. It codes for CASSQDDGTGELFF.

This sequence joins TRBV7-8 and TRBJ2-1; 10 bases line up with TRBD2. The CDR3 loop spans 13 amino acids. CDR1 and CDR2 (germline): SGHVS, FQNEAQ. V gave up 8 bases and J gave up 6 bases; unmatched junction bases: 4. The CDR3 sequence is CASGLAGANEQFF. The CDR3 nucleotides are TGTGCCAGCGGGCTAGCGGGGGCCAATGAGCAGTTCTTC. The full variable domain, in which reference TRBV7-8 and TRBJ2-1 provide the parts outside the CDR3, is GAGVSQSPRYKVAKRGQDVALRCDPISGHVSLFWYQQALGQGPEFLTYFQNEAQLDKSGLPSDRFFAERPEGSVSTLKIQRTQQEDSAVYLCASGLAGANEQFFGPGTRLTVL.

The chain carries TRBV6-4 and TRBJ1-6; 9 bases match TRBD1. The CDR3 is 15 amino acids. Germline trimming cut 6 bases from V and 7 bases from J; bases unmatched to any gene: 7. Per germline, CDR1 MRHNA and CDR2 SNTAGT. The DNA of the CDR3 is TGTGCCAGCAGAGCCGGGACAGGGAAAAATTCACCCCTCCACTTT. Translation: CASRAGTGKNSPLHF.

Written as DNA, the CDR3 is TGTGCCAGCAGTTTACTAGGCGGCTCTGAAGCTTTCTTT. The encoded protein is CASSLLGGSEAFF. The chain combines TRBV27 with TRBJ1-1; D is ambiguous. V lost 2 bases, J lost 6 bases, and 10 bases lay in between. The CDR3 totals 13 residues. From germline, CDR1 is MNHEY and CDR2 SMNVEV (reference sequence).

This chain joins TRBV24-1 and TRBJ2-1; tentative D call: TRBD1 (7 bases). V lost 12 bases to trimming and J lost 5 bases, with 25 bases between them. Germline CDR1 and CDR2: KGHDR and SFDVKD. The CDR3 covers 16 residues. The chain's CDR3 is CAPHPGAGRGNNEQFF. The CDR3, as DNA: TGTGCCCCCCACCCGGGGGCGGGCAGGGGGAACAATGAGCAGTTCTTC.

The chain carries TRBV6-4 and TRBJ1-1; 7 nucleotides align to TRBD1. The CDR3 spans 16 residues. With V trimmed by 6 bases and J by 0 bases, 10 bases remained unmatched. Germline loops: CDR1 MRHNA, CDR2 SNTAGT. The CDR3 loop reads CASSYRQGGVNTEAFF. The CDR3 nucleotides are TGTGCCAGCAGCTATAGACAGGGTGGGGTGAACACTGAAGCTTTCTTT.

The chain recombines TRBV7-6 with TRBJ2-3; TRBD2 matches 9 bases. The junction had 3 bases not matched to a gene; V was cut back by 1 base and J by 1 base. The length of the CDR3 is 16 residues. Germline values: CDR1 SGHVS, CDR2 FNYEAQ. CDR3 bases: TGTGCCAGCAGCTTAGGAGTAGCGGGGGGCACAGATACGCAGTATTTT. This encodes CASSLGVAGGTDTQYF.

The chain employs TRBV7-2 and TRBJ1-1; D is possibly TRBD1 (6 bases). The CDR3 loop spans 15 amino acids. Germline CDR1 SGHTA, CDR2 FQGNSA. The germline V and J ends were trimmed by 1 base and 5 bases, with 14 bases remaining between them. As DNA, the CDR3 is TGTGCCAGCAGCTTAGACAGGGTGAGGAATACTGAAGCTTTCTTT. This translates into CASSLDRVRNTEAFF.

J is TRBJ1-1 and V is TRBV15, with no clear D. Germline V gene data show CDR1 as LNHNV and CDR2 as YYDKDF (reference sequence). V was pared by 3 bases and J by 1 base, with 6 bases between. This CDR3 spans 13 amino acids. The CDR3: CATSSTTNTEAFF. The CDR3 DNA reads as TGTGCCACCAGCAGTACAACGAACACTGAAGCTTTCTTT.

The chain couples TRBV7-2 to TRBJ1-1, with 8 nucleotides matching TRBD1. The length of the CDR3 is 12 residues. Germline V gene data show CDR1 as SGHTA and CDR2 as FQGNSA. The J segment lost 10 bases and the V segment lost 6 bases, leaving 7 bases of the junction unmatched. The CDR3 DNA sequence: TGTGCCAGCAGTTCACAGGGGGTAATAGCTTTCTTT. It yields the protein CASSSQGVIAFF.

The CDR3 DNA sequence: TGTGCCAGCACCCCCCAAGCTAGCGCCTCCTACGAGCAGTACTTC. Amino acids: CASTPQASASYEQYF. The rearrangement links TRBV3-1 (or the pseudogene TRBV3-2) to TRBJ2-7; D perhaps matches TRBD2 (6 bases). The CDR3 is 15 amino acids. Trimming removed 7 bases at V and 0 bases at J, with 16 bases between. The germline V gene encodes CDR1 LGHDT and CDR2 YNNKEL (reference sequence).

The gene calls are TRBV9 and TRBJ1-5; D uncertain. This CDR3 is built from 15 residues. CDR1 is SGDLS, CDR2 YYNGEE, per germline. Between the trimmed V and J ends, which lost 0 bases and 7 bases, there was a span of 14 bases. The CDR3 bases are TGTGCCAGCAGCGTAGGAGGGAATGAGGCCCAGCCCCAGCATTTT. Protein: CASSVGGNEAQPQHF.